This entry lists 9 T cell receptor beta chains sequenced from one sample in a study of blood T cell repertoires in COVID-19. Data came from immunoSEQ multiplex PCR; TCRdb stores just in-frame clones and leaves some out. The sample holds about 140,000 clones; about four fifths are singletons and the top ten take roughly 8%. Material: peripheral blood. These receptors came from a human donor in a cohort sampled during active COVID-19.

The chain employs TRBV27 and TRBJ1-5, with a weak D call TRBD1 (6 bases). V dropped 6 bases and J dropped 3 bases, with 18 bases sitting between them. The CDR3 is 16 residues long. The germline gives CDR1 MNHEY, CDR2 SMNVEV (reference sequence). CDR3 protein: CASSQLSDRVNQPQHF. The CDR3 nucleotides read TGTGCCAGCAGCCAACTATCGGACAGAGTCAATCAGCCCCAGCATTTT.

The chain carries TRBV14 and TRBJ1-1, with D unresolved. Germline V lookup: CDR1 SGHDN, CDR2 FVKESK. The CDR3 is 15 residues long. With 2 bases removed from V and 2 bases from J, the gap between germline ends came to 12 bases. The CDR3 loop is CASSQRGRKNTEAFF. The CDR3 region has the DNA TGTGCCAGCAGCCAACGGGGTCGGAAAAACACTGAAGCTTTCTTT.

This chain links TRBV6-1 with TRBJ1-1, with no clear D. Deletions cut 3 bases from V and 2 bases from J, with 10 bases between. The CDR3 totals 14 residues. Germline CDR1 reads MNHNS; CDR2 reads SASEGT. The CDR3 region has the DNA TGTGCCAGCAGTGATCCGGGTCCAAACACTGAAGCTTTCTTT. It translates to CASSDPGPNTEAFF.

Only one count was recorded for this clone. The rearrangement uses TRBV24-1 and TRBJ1-5; D unclear. The CDR3 runs to 14 residues. Trimming shortened V by 1 base and J by 1 base, and 4 bases separated the two germline ends. In germline, CDR1 is KGHDR, CDR2 SFDVKD. Written as DNA, the CDR3 is TGTGCCACCAGTGATTTCGGGAGCAATCAGCCCCAGCATTTT. Its translation is CATSDFGSNQPQHF.

The V and J genes are TRBV28 and TRBJ2-7, with 9 bases matching TRBD2. V was pared by 3 bases and J by 4 bases, with 4 bases of the junction left unmatched. CDR3 length: 14 residues. The germline V gene encodes CDR1 MDHEN and CDR2 SYDVKM. The CDR3 coding sequence is TGTGCCAGCAGTTTTCCGGGACTAGCTTACGAGCAGTACTTC. This translates into CASSFPGLAYEQYF. The variable domain in full, completed from reference TRBV28 and TRBJ2-7, reads DVKVTQSSRYLVKRTGEKVFLECVQDMDHENMFWYRQDPGLGLRLIYFSYDVKMKEKGDIPEGYSVSREKKERFSLILESASTNQTSMYLCASSFPGLAYEQYFGPGTRLTVT.

This clone was counted only a few times. The J gene is TRBJ2-1, the V gene TRBV4-1; tentative D call: TRBD2 (7 bases). Trimming left V 2 bases short and J 5 bases short, with 19 bases between. The germline gives CDR1 MGHRA, CDR2 YSYEKL. CDR3 length: 17 amino acids. The CDR3 nucleotides read TGCGCCAGCAGCCAACTCCCGGAGGGGGGGACAAACAATGAGCAGTTCTTC. This sequence encodes CASSQLPEGGTNNEQFF.

In the case of this clone: Its ends do not fully match the called genes, so a read error is possible. The chain joins TRBV6-5 to TRBJ1-2; TRBD1 aligns across 7 bases. The CDR3 runs to 14 residues. CDR1 and CDR2 from the germline V gene are MNHEY and SVGAGI. The CDR3 here is CASTYRDSNYGYTF. Written as DNA, the CDR3 is TGTGCCAGCACTTACCGGGACAGTAACTATGGCTACACCTTC.

This clone was detected once. As DNA, the CDR3 is TGTGCCAGCAGTGAAGCTGGGGGGGGCACGCAGCCCCAGCATTTT. Encoded protein: CASSEAGGGTQPQHF. The genes are TRBV6-1 and TRBJ1-5, with a possible D match to TRBD1 (6 bases). CDR1 is MNHNS, CDR2 SASEGT, per germline. Between the trimmed V and J ends, which lost 0 bases and 7 bases, there was a span of 13 bases. The CDR3 covers 15 residues.

V gene TRBV6-6 combines with J gene TRBJ1-5; possibly TRBD1 for D (5 bases). Germline CDR1 is MNHNY and CDR2 is SVGAGI (reference sequence). V was cut by 6 bases and J by 4 bases, with 16 bases left in between. There are 15 residues in the CDR3. Here the CDR3 DNA reads TGTGCCAGCAGCCCCGGAGGGGCGAGAAATCAGCCCCAGCATTTT. Protein product: CASSPGGARNQPQHF.